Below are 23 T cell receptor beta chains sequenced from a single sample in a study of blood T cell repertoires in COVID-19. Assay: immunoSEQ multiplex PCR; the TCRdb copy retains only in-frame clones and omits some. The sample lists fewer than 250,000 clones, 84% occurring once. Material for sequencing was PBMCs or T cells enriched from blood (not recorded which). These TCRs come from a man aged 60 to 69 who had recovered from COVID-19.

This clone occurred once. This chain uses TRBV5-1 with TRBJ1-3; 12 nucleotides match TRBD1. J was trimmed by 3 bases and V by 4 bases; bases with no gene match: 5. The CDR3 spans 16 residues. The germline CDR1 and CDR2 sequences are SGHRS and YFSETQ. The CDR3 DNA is TGCGCCAGCAGCACGGGACAGGGGGCGATTGGAAACACCATATATTTT. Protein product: CASSTGQGAIGNTIYF. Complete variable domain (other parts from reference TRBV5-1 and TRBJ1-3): KAGVTQTPRYLIKTRGQQVTLSCSPISGHRSVSWYQQTPGQGLQFLFEYFSETQRNKGNFPGRFSGRQFSNSRSEMNVSTLELGDSALYLCASSTGQGAIGNTIYFGEGSWLTVV.

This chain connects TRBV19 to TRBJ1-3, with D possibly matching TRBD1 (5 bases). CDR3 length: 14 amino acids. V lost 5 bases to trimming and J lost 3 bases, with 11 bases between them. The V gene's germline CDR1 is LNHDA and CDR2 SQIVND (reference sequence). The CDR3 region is CASSSQDDGNTIYF. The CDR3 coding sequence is TGTGCCAGTAGTTCACAGGACGATGGAAACACCATATATTTT.

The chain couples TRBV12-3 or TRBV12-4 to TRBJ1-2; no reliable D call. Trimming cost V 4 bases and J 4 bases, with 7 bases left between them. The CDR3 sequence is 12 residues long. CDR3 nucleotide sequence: TGTGCCAGCAGTTCATCGAGCTATGGCTACACCTTC. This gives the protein CASSSSSYGYTF.

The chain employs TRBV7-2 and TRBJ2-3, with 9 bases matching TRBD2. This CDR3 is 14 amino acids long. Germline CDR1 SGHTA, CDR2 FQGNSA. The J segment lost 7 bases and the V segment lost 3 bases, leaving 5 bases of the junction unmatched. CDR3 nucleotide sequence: TGTGCCAGCAGCTTGGCGGGGGGGCCGTATACGCAGTATTTT. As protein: CASSLAGGPYTQYF. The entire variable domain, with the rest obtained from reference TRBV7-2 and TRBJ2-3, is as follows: GAGVSQSPSNKVTEKGKDVELRCDPISGHTALYWYRQSLGQGLEFLIYFQGNSAPDKSGLPSDRFSAERTGGSVSTLTIQRTQQEDSAVYLCASSLAGGPYTQYFGPGTRLTVL.

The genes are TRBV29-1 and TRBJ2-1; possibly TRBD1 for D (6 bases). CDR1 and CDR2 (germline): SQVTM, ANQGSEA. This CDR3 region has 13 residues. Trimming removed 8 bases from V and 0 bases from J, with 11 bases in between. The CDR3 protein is CSSDSSSYNEQFF. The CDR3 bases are TGCAGCTCGGACAGTAGCTCCTACAATGAGCAGTTCTTC.

CDR3 nucleotides: TGCGCCAGCAGCTTGGCCCGGGACAGGTATCTGTTCTTC. Translation: CASSLARDRYLFF. The J gene is TRBJ2-1, the V gene TRBV5-1, with 8 positions matching TRBD1. Trimming removed 0 bases from V and 15 bases from J; junction bases left unmatched: 8. In germline, CDR1 is SGHRS, CDR2 YFSETQ. The CDR3 runs 13 residues.

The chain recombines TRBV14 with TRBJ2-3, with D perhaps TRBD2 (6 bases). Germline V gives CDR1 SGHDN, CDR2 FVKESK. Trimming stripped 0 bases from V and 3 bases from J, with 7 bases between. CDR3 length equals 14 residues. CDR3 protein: CASSQERGTDTQYF. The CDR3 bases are TGTGCCAGCAGCCAAGAACGGGGGACAGATACGCAGTATTTT. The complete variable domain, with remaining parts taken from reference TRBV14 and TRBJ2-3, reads EAGVTQFPSHSVIEKGQTVTLRCDPISGHDNLYWYRRVMGKEIKFLLHFVKESKQDESGMPNNRFLAERTGGTYSTLKVQPAELEDSGVYFCASSQERGTDTQYFGPGTRLTVL.

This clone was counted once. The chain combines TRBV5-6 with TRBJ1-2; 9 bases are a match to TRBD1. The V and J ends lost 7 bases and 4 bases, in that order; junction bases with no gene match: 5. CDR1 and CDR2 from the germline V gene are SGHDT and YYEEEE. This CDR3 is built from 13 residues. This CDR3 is CASGKQGAYGYTF. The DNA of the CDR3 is TGTGCCAGCGGAAAACAGGGGGCCTATGGCTACACCTTC.

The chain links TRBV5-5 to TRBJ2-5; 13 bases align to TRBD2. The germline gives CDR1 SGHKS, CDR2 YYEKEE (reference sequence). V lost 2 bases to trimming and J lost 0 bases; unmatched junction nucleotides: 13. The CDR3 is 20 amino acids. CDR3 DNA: TGTGCCAGCAGCTTTCAGGCGGGACTAGCGGGGCTCACGGACCAAGAGACCCAGTACTTC. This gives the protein CASSFQAGLAGLTDQETQYF. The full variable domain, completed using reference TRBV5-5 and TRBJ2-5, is DAGVTQSPTHLIKTRGQQVTLRCSPISGHKSVSWYQQVLGQGPQFIFQYYEKEERGRGNFPDRFSARQFPNYSSELNVNALLLGDSALYLCASSFQAGLAGLTDQETQYFGPGTRLLVL.

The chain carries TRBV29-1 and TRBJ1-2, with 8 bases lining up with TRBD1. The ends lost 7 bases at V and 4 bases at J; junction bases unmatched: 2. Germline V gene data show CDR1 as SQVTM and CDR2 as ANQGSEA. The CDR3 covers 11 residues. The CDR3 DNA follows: TGCAGCGACGGACAGGGCTATGGCTACACCTTC. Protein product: CSDGQGYGYTF.

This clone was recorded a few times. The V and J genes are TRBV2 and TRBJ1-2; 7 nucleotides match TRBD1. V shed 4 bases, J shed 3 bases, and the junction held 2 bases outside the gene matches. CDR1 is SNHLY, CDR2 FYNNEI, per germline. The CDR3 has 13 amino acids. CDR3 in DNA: TGTGCCAGCAGTGGGGACAGATACTATGGCTACACCTTC. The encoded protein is CASSGDRYYGYTF.

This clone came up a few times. CDR3 in amino acids: CATSSRQGLGYTF. CDR3 coding DNA: TGTGCCACCAGTTCACGCCAGGGGCTTGGCTACACCTTC. The V call is TRBV24-1, the J call TRBJ1-2; tentatively, D is TRBD1 (6 bases). The CDR3 spans 13 residues. Per germline, CDR1 KGHDR and CDR2 SFDVKD. V was pared by 6 bases and J by 7 bases, with 14 bases between.

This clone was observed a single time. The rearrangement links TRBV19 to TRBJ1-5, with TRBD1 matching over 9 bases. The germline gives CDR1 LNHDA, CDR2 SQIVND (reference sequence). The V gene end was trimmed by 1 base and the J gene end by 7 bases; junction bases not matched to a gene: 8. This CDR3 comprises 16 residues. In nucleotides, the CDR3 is TGTGCCAGTAGTATAGTTAGGACAGGGGCATGGCAGCCCCAGCATTTT. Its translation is CASSIVRTGAWQPQHF.

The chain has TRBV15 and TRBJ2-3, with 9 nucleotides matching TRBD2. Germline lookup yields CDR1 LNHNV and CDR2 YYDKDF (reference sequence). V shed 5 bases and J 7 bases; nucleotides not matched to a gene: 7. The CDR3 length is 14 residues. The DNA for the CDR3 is TGTGCCACCAGCGGAGCGGGGGGTTTGAATACGCAGTATTTT. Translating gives CATSGAGGLNTQYF.

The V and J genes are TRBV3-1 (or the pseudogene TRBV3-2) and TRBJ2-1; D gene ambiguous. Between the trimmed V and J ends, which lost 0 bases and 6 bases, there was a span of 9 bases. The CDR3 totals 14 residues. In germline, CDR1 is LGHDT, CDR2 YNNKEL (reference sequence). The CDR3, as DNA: TGTGCCAGCAGCCAAGATTCAGCTAGCAATGAGCAGTTCTTC. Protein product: CASSQDSASNEQFF.

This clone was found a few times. The CDR3 nucleotides are TGTGCCAGCAGTGAACCCAGGAACAACTATGGCTACACCTTC. Protein sequence: CASSEPRNNYGYTF. V gene TRBV6-1 combines with J gene TRBJ1-2, with D uncertain. Germline CDR1 and CDR2: MNHNS and SASEGT. The CDR3 extends over 14 amino acids. V dropped 2 bases and J dropped 2 bases, with 9 bases sitting between them.

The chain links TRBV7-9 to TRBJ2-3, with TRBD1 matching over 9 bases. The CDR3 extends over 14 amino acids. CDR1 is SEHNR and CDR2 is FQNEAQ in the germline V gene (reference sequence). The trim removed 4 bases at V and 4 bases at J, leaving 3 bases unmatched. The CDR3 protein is CASSSGQGSDTQYF. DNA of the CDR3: TGTGCCAGCAGCTCGGGACAGGGTTCAGATACGCAGTATTTT.

This CDR3 reads CASSSSTGFNYGYTF. The CDR3 DNA sequence: TGTGCCAGCAGCTCATCGACAGGGTTTAACTATGGCTACACCTTC. The gene calls are TRBV13 and TRBJ1-2, with TRBD1 matching over 7 bases. Germline V CDR1 and CDR2: PRHDT, FYEKMQ (reference sequence). CDR3 length: 15 amino acids. V lost 4 bases and J lost 1; bases outside the gene matches: 6.

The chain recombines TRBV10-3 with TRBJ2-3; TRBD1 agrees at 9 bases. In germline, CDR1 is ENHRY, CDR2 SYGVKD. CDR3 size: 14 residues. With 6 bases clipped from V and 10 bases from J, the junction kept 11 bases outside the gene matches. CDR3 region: CAIREGQGGFAQYF. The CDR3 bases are TGTGCCATCAGGGAGGGACAGGGAGGATTTGCGCAGTATTTT.

CDR3 nucleotide sequence: TGTGCCAGCAGCGGACAAGTTAATGAAAAACTGTTTTTT. Amino acids: CASSGQVNEKLFF. The chain has TRBV3-1 (or the pseudogene TRBV3-2) and TRBJ1-4; weak D call: TRBD1 (5 bases). This CDR3 is 13 amino acids long. Germline assignment: CDR1 LGHDT and CDR2 YNNKEL (reference sequence). Trimming stripped 5 bases from V and 4 bases from J, with 8 bases between.

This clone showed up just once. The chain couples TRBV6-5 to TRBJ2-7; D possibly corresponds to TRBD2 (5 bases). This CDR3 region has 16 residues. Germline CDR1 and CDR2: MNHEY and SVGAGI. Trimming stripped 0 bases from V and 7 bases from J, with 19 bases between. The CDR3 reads CASSYSIRRVRGEQYF. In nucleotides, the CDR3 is TGTGCCAGCAGTTACTCTATAAGGCGCGTCCGGGGTGAGCAGTACTTC.

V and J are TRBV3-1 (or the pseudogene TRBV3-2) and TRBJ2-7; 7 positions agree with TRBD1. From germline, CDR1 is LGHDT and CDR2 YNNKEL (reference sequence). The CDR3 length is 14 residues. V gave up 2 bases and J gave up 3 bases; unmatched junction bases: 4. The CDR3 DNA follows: TGTGCCAGCAGCCAAAGACGGGACAGCTACGAGCAGTACTTC. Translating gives CASSQRRDSYEQYF.

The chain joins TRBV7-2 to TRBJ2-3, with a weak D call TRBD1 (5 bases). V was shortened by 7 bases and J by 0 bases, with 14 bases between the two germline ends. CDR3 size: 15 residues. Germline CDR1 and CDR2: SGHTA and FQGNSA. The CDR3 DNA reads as TGTGCCAGCACCCTAGGGGCAGAAAGCACAGATACGCAGTATTTT. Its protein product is CASTLGAESTDTQYF. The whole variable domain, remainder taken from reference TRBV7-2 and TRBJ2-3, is GAGVSQSPSNKVTEKGKDVELRCDPISGHTALYWYRQSLGQGLEFLIYFQGNSAPDKSGLPSDRFSAERTGGSVSTLTIQRTQQEDSAVYLCASTLGAESTDTQYFGPGTRLTVL.